These 15 T cell receptor beta chains were sequenced from one sample in a study of graft-versus-host responses after intestinal transplantation. Intraepithelial and lamina propria lymphocytes were freed from processed graft tissue. Using immunoSEQ multiplex PCR, the repertoire was profiled, and TCRdb retains in-frame clones only, with some absent. Of approximately 37,000 clones in the sample, 87% are singletons; the top ten hold 15% to 20%. The material was ileum tissue, obtained almost 210 days after intestinal transplant. The receptor set was obtained from a human patient who received an intestinal transplant, so some T cells may come from the graft donor.

The chain has TRBV6-5 and TRBJ1-1; D might be TRBD1 (5 bases). Trimming stripped 0 bases from V and 0 bases from J, with 8 bases between. This CDR3 comprises 15 residues. Germline CDR1 is MNHEY and CDR2 is SVGAGI. The CDR3 spells CASSYSGGLNTEAFF. DNA of the CDR3: TGTGCCAGCAGTTACTCCGGGGGATTGAACACTGAAGCTTTCTTT.

The V gene is TRBV11-1, the J gene TRBJ2-1; 7 positions match TRBD2. The CDR3 is 15 residues long. The ends lost 5 bases at V and 3 bases at J; junction bases unmatched: 7. The germline CDR1 and CDR2 sequences are SGHAT and FQDESV (reference sequence). CDR3 region: CASSPGGGHYNEQFF. The CDR3, as DNA: TGTGCCAGCAGCCCGGGCGGGGGTCACTACAATGAGCAGTTCTTC.

The chain employs TRBV18 and TRBJ2-1, with D tentatively TRBD2 (6 bases). The V end lost 3 bases, the J end lost 5 bases, and 17 bases lay between the germline ends. The CDR3 runs to 16 residues. Germline loops: CDR1 KGHSH, CDR2 LQKENI. The CDR3 DNA is TGTGCCAGCTCACCCGCTCGTCTAGCGCACGACAATGAGCAGTTCTTC. It translates to CASSPARLAHDNEQFF.

This sequence joins TRBV5-1 and TRBJ2-5, with 9 bases that match TRBD2. Gene TRBJ2-7 matches the end of the DNA better, so the J call may be wrong. The CDR3 totals 14 residues. In germline, CDR1 is SGHRS, CDR2 YFSETQ. CDR3 nucleotides: TGCGCCAGCAGCGAGCGGGGGGTCTCCTACGAGCAGTACTTC. Translating it yields CASSERGVSYEQYF.

In its sample, this clone was seen a few times. The V and J genes are TRBV28 and TRBJ2-5; 9 bases map to TRBD2. This CDR3 region has 16 residues. Trimming cost V 5 bases and J 3 bases; bases outside gene matches: 10. CDR1 and CDR2 (germline): MDHEN, SYDVKM. CDR3 DNA: TGTGCCAGCAGTCCGTCCGGACTAGCGAAAAAAGAGACCCAGTACTTC. Translated, it gives CASSPSGLAKKETQYF.

The chain carries TRBV5-1 and TRBJ2-7, with D possibly matching TRBD2 (7 bases). CDR3 length equals 13 residues. Trimming pared 5 bases from V and 5 bases from J, leaving 14 bases between. The germline V gene encodes CDR1 SGHRS and CDR2 YFSETQ. The CDR3 DNA follows: TGCGCCAGCAGGGGGGGGCTGGACCACGAGCAGTACTTC. This encodes CASRGGLDHEQYF.

V is TRBV5-1 and J is TRBJ2-2, with D tentatively TRBD1 (7 bases). Germline CDR1 is SGHRS and CDR2 is YFSETQ. There are 15 residues in the CDR3. The germline V and J ends were trimmed by 4 bases and 4 bases, with 14 bases remaining between them. The CDR3 is CASSGGGAGTGELFF. The CDR3 coding sequence is TGCGCCAGCAGCGGAGGGGGCGCGGGCACCGGGGAGCTGTTTTTT.

V gene TRBV18 combines with J gene TRBJ2-1, with 7 nucleotides matching TRBD1. The CDR3 extends over 15 amino acids. After removal of 4 bases from V and 6 bases from J, the junction contained 9 bases not matched to a gene. In germline, CDR1 is KGHSH, CDR2 LQKENI. Written as DNA, the CDR3 is TGTGCCAGCTCACAGGGGTTGGGACAGACCAATGAGCAGTTCTTC. The encoded protein is CASSQGLGQTNEQFF.

The chain links TRBV11-3 to TRBJ2-1; TRBD2 aligns across 11 bases. Germline V gene sequence: CDR1 SGHNT, CDR2 YENEEA. The CDR3 sequence is 17 residues long. The trim removed 1 base at V and 3 bases at J, leaving 5 bases unmatched. The CDR3 region has the DNA TGTGCCAGCAGCTTAGGATCAGGACTAGCGGGCTACAATGAGCAGTTCTTC. Translating gives CASSLGSGLAGYNEQFF.

CDR3 DNA: TGTGCCAGTAGCGCGGGACAGCCCTACGAGCAGTACTTC. Encoded protein: CASSAGQPYEQYF. The chain carries TRBV19 and TRBJ2-7; D might be TRBD1 (7 bases). V lost 6 bases and J lost 2, with 11 bases in between. Germline V CDR1 and CDR2: LNHDA, SQIVND (reference sequence). The CDR3 sequence is 13 residues long.

The chain carries TRBV9 and TRBJ2-1, with D maybe TRBD1 (5 bases). The V gene's germline CDR1 is SGDLS and CDR2 YYNGEE. This CDR3 contains 13 residues. Trimming removed 0 bases from V and 8 bases from J, with 9 bases in between. The CDR3: CASSVAWGDEQFF. CDR3 nucleotide sequence: TGTGCCAGCAGCGTAGCTTGGGGCGATGAGCAGTTCTTC.

The V and J genes are TRBV15 and TRBJ2-7; 7 bases map to TRBD1. The J segment lost 3 bases and the V segment lost 0 bases, leaving 2 bases of the junction unmatched. The CDR3 contains 14 residues. The germline CDR1 and CDR2 sequences are LNHNV and YYDKDF (reference sequence). CDR3 region: CATSRDPGGYEQYF. CDR3 nucleotides: TGTGCCACCAGCAGAGACCCAGGGGGCTACGAGCAGTACTTC. The full variable domain, with the rest looked up from reference TRBV15 and TRBJ2-7, is DAMVIQNPRYQVTQFGKPVTLSCSQTLNHNVMYWYQQKSSQAPKLLFHYYDKDFNNEADTPDNFQSRRPNTSFCFLDIRSPGLGDTAMYLCATSRDPGGYEQYFGPGTRLTVT.

CDR3 amino acids: CASRLTPGRGEQYF. The DNA of the CDR3 is TGTGCCAGCAGACTGACCCCCGGACGAGGCGAGCAGTACTTC. The V call is TRBV28, the J call TRBJ2-7; D unclear. The length of the CDR3 is 14 residues. Trimming shortened V by 6 bases and J by 6 bases, and 18 bases separated the two germline ends. CDR1 MDHEN and CDR2 SYDVKM come from the germline V gene.

The rearrangement links TRBV5-1 to TRBJ2-5; a possible D gene is TRBD2 (6 bases). Trimming removed 0 bases at V and 2 bases at J, with 14 bases between. The CDR3 totals 16 residues. CDR1 is SGHRS, CDR2 YFSETQ, per germline. Here the CDR3 reads CASSLVSQAGQETQYF. The CDR3 region has the DNA TGCGCCAGCAGCTTGGTTAGCCAGGCGGGGCAAGAGACCCAGTACTTC.

V usage is TRBV4-1 and J usage is TRBJ2-1; 9 bases match TRBD2. With 0 bases clipped from V and 4 bases from J, the junction kept 4 bases outside the gene matches. CDR1 is MGHRA, CDR2 YSYEKL, per germline. The CDR3 is made up of 16 amino acids. The CDR3 here is CASSQEPLAGYNEQFF. The CDR3 DNA reads TGCGCCAGCAGCCAAGAACCGCTAGCGGGATACAATGAGCAGTTCTTC.